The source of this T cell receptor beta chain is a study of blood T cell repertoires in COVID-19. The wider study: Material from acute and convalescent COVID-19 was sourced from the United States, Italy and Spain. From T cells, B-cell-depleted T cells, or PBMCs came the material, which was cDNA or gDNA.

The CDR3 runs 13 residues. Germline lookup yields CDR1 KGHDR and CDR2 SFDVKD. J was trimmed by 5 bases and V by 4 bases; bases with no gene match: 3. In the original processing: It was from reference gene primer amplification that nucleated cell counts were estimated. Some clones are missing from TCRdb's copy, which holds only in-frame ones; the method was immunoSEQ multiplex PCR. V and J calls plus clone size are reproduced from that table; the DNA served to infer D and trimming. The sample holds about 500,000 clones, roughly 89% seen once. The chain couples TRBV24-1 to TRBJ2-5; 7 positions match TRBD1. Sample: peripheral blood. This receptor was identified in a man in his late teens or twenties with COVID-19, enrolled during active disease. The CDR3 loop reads CATSEGGRETQYF. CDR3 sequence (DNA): TGTGCCACCAGTGAAGGGGGCCGGGAGACCCAGTACTTC.